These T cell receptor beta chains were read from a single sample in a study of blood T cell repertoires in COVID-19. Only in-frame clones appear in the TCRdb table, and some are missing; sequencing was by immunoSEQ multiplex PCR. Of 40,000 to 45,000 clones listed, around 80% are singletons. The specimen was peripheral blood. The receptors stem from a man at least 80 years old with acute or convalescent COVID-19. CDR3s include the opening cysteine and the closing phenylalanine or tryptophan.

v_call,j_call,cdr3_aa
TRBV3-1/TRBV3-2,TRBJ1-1,CASSHLGQGGTEAFF
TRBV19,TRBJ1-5,CASTPARGLGNQPQHF
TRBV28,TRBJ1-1,CASSLFQGQGGIAEAFF
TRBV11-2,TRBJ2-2,CASSRLAGGNTGELFF
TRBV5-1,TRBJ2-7,CASSLRGREQYF
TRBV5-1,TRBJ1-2,CASSFTGGAGGYTF
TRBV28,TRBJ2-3,CASSLNPSSSTDTQYF
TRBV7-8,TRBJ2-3,CASSRGLAGGLTDTQYF
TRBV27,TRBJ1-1,CASSPPGGRGNTEAFF
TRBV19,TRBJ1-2,CATEFYGYTF
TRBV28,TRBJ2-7,CASSPLSGLRNEQYF
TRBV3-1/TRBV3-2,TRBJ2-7,CASSPWTGGYEQYF
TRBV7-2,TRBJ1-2,CASNLPGDYGYTF
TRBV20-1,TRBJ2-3,CSASGLAGGTDTQYF
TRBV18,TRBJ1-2,CASSRDRGGADGYTF
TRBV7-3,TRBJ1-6,CASSQLPQVSPNSPLHF
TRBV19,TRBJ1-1,CATRTGYFTEAFF
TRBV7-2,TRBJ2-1,CASSLATSVSYNEQFF
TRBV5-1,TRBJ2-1,CASSSQVSGGAGEQFF
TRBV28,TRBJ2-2,CASSPPWTGGTGELFF
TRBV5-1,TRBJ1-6,CASSLGDSNSPLHF
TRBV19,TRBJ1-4,CASSPRTGWEKLFF
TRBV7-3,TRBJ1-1,CASSLTGGNTEAFF
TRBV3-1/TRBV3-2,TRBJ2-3,CASSQAGTRYTDTQYF
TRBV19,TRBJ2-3,CASSMGTSLADTQYF
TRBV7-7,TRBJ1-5,CASSLGQNQPQHF